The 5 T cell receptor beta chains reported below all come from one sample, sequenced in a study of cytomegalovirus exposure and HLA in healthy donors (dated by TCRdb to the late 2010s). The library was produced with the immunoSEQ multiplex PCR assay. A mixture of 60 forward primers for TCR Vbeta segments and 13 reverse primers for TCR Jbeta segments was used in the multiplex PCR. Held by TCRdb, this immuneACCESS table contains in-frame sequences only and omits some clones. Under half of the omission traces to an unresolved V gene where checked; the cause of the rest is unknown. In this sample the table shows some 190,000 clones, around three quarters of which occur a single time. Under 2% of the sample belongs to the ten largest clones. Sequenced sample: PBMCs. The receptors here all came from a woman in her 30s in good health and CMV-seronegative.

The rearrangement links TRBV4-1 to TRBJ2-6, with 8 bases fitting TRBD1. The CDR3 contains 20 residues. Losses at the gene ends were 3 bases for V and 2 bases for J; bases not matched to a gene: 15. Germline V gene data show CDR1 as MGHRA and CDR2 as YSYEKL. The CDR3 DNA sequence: TGCGCCAGCAGCCACCAAATACCCAGGGGGCGCGTAACTGGGGCCAACGTCCTGACTTTC. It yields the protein CASSHQIPRGRVTGANVLTF.

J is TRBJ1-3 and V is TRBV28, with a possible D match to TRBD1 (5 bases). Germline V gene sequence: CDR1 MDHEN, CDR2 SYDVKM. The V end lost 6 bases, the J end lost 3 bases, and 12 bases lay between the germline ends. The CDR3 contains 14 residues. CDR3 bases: TGTGCCAGCAGCTCCCAGACAGTTGGAAACACCATATATTTT. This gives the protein CASSSQTVGNTIYF.

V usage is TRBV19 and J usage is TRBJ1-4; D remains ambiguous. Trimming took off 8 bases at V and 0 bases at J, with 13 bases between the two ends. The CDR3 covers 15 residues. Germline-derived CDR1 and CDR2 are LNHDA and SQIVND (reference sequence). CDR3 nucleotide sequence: TGTGCCAGTCGATCGGGAATAGCAACTAATGAAAAACTGTTTTTT. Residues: CASRSGIATNEKLFF.

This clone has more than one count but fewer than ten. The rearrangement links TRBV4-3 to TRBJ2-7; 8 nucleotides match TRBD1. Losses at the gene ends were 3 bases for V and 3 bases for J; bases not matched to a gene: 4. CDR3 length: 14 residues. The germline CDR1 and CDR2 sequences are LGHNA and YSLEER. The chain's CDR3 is CASSQAGGLYEQYF. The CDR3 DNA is TGCGCCAGCAGCCAGGCAGGGGGCCTCTACGAGCAGTACTTC.

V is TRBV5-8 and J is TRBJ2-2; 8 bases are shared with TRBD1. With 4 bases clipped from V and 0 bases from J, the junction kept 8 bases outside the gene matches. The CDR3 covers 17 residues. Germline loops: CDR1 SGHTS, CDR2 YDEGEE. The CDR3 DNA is TGTGCCAGCAGCCTGGACAGGGCGTTCGCGAACACCGGGGAGCTGTTTTTT. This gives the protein CASSLDRAFANTGELFF.